Listed below are T cell receptor beta chains from one sample, sequenced in a study of blood T cell repertoires in COVID-19. Only in-frame clones appear in the TCRdb table, and some are missing; sequencing was by immunoSEQ multiplex PCR. In the table there are 200,000 to 250,000 clones, approximately 82% of which are singletons. Sequenced input: peripheral blood. These receptors were collected from a woman older than 75 with active or convalescent COVID-19. CDR3s include the opening cysteine and the closing phenylalanine or tryptophan. Fields, in order: V gene, clone size, D gene, J gene, CDR3 protein, CDR3 DNA. The D gene is left open where the match is weak. Some rows have no size entry. The others give once, few or many, or a class for an expanded clone.

v_call: TRBV29-1; clone_size: -; d_call: TRBD1; j_call: TRBJ1-2; cdr3_aa: CSVEQGAQGYTF; cdr3_nt: TGCAGCGTTGAGCAGGGGGCGCAAGGCTACACCTTC
v_call: TRBV5-1; clone_size: -; d_call: -; j_call: TRBJ2-1; cdr3_aa: CASSLRGNGQFF; cdr3_nt: TGCGCCAGCAGCTTGAGGGGAAATGGGCAGTTCTTC
v_call: TRBV28; clone_size: -; d_call: -; j_call: TRBJ1-4; cdr3_aa: CASSFSATNEKLFF; cdr3_nt: TGTGCCAGCAGTTTCAGTGCAACTAATGAAAAACTGTTTTTT
v_call: TRBV6-2/TRBV6-3; clone_size: -; d_call: TRBD1; j_call: TRBJ1-6; cdr3_aa: CASSRQGPGSPLHF; cdr3_nt: TGTGCCAGCAGTCGACAGGGTCCTGGTTCACCCCTCCACTTT
v_call: TRBV6-6; clone_size: -; d_call: TRBD1; j_call: TRBJ1-1; cdr3_aa: CASREPGQGIEAFF; cdr3_nt: TGTGCCAGCAGAGAACCGGGACAGGGGATTGAAGCTTTCTTT
v_call: TRBV5-6; clone_size: -; d_call: -; j_call: TRBJ1-2; cdr3_aa: CASSSQAHYGYTF; cdr3_nt: TGTGCCAGCAGCTCCCAGGCTCACTATGGCTACACCTTC
v_call: TRBV5-1; clone_size: -; d_call: -; j_call: TRBJ1-4; cdr3_aa: CASSLSGSISTNEKLFF; cdr3_nt: TGCGCCAGCAGCTTGTCTGGCAGTATCTCAACTAATGAAAAACTGTTTTTT
v_call: TRBV7-2; clone_size: once; d_call: -; j_call: TRBJ1-5; cdr3_aa: CASSVMSNQPQHF; cdr3_nt: TGTGCCAGCAGCGTAATGAGCAATCAGCCCCAGCATTTT
v_call: TRBV19; clone_size: -; d_call: -; j_call: TRBJ1-4; cdr3_aa: CASSIDSRRAREKLFF; cdr3_nt: TGTGCCAGTAGTATAGATTCGCGCAGGGCCCGAGAAAAACTGTTTTTT
v_call: TRBV6-2/TRBV6-3; clone_size: few; d_call: -; j_call: TRBJ1-5; cdr3_aa: CASSPIRGGGNQPQHF; cdr3_nt: TGTGCCAGCAGCCCCATCCGCGGGGGGGGCAATCAGCCCCAGCATTTT